This T cell receptor beta chain was captured in a study of shared clonotypes between healthy human individuals (TCRdb year 2020). Context from the whole study: The cohort comprised two women and a few men aged 18 to 49 years. Different laboratories and diverse techniques were used to prepare libraries and sequence TCR repertoires, to increase sequencing depth and limit assay-specific biases. To estimate repertoire size and how much clonotype sharing occurs between individuals, the study deeply sequenced the blood TCR repertoires of several healthy adults. Per donor, leukapheresis produced somewhere between about 0.94 and 8.9 billion PBMCs. Points the paper makes about the study in general: Only blood was sampled, and tissue TCR repertoires likely differ from those in blood. Pairwise subsampling indicated that sequencing depth was expected to affect the degree of clonotype sharing among donors. Because the study included only a small number of donors, the genetic and exposure-history diversity represented was limited.

Donors were healthy HIV-negative adults with no recently reported acute infections or vaccinations. Every donor was a Caucasian adult residing in Nashville, Tennessee, USA. For unsorted samples, approximately 89 million PBMCs were counted, and genomic DNA was extracted using the QIAamp DNA Blood Mini kit. Blood was obtained by leukapheresis, after which PBMCs were separated by Ficoll-Histopaque density gradient centrifugation and cryopreserved in liquid nitrogen vapor phase. TCR CDR3 regions were amplified from genomic DNA by multiplex PCR using the deep immunoSEQ assay. Extracted genomic DNA from each cell subset was spread evenly across all wells of several immunoSEQ 96-well plates, with each plate serving as a replicate. For unsorted PBMC, each replicate PCR was loaded with approximately 0.3 ug genomic DNA, equivalent to tens of thousands of T cell genomes. Unsorted PBMC genomic DNA was sequenced across ten immunoSEQ deep assay plates. The purified libraries were quantified using a Qubit 3.0 fluorometer, sized with a Bioanalyzer 2100, and then quantified again using the KAPA Library Quantification kit. Every immunoSEQ 96-well plate was sequenced on a dedicated single-read 150-cycle Illumina NextSeq 550 flow cell. The original methods were these. The immunoSEQ output contained only junctional sequences without quality scores, so filtering could not match that applied to full-length reads. Sequences were annotated with PyIR, a Python wrapper for IgBLAST v1.9, and V/J genes and CDR3 were assigned using IMGT germline references. Any read was removed if the V/J assignment was weak (E-value above 1e-6), the CDR3 was missing, or the read contained stop codons, out-of-frame junctions, or ambiguous translated residues. A V3J clonotype was defined by an identical inferred V gene, J gene, and CDR3 amino acid sequence. To compute the percentage overlap between repertoires, the number of shared unique clonotypes was divided by the size of the smaller repertoire. Repertoire richness was assessed with RTK rarefaction, the Chao1 estimator, and Recon v2.1 estimates of unobserved clonotypes. The source is immuneACCESS, and TCRdb retained only in-frame sequences with V and J called. Part of the clones is not carried over; for the studies checked, unresolved V genes explain less than half of this, and the remainder is unexplained. That table furnishes V, J and clone size, whereas the DNA furnished D and trimming. The table for this sample lists 400,000 to 600,000 clones; about four fifths of them were counted only once. The ten top clones hold about 13% of the sample.

Comments on this clone: Its antigen is currently not known. No base-level quality is on record; no much larger clone is a single base apart.

V is clipped by 8 bases and J by 4 bases, and the sequence between their germline boundaries is 26 bases long. The germline V gene (reference sequence) yields MNHEY for CDR1 and SMNVEV for CDR2. Inclusive of the bounding cysteine and phenylalanine, the CDR3 is 17 residues long. Left in the record is the CDR3 DNA by itself, 51 bases read in frame from the first base. The rearrangement combines TRBV27 with TRBJ1-2, and TRBD1 may be the D gene, going by 5 matching bases. The source is a woman aged 40-49 years in good health. Some clones in this sample may be carry-over from other donors' samples. The sample comprised PBMCs. The DNA reads TGTGCCAGCTCCTTCGGTCGGGGCGGCAGCCCACTCTATGGCTACACCTTC. This yields the protein CASSFGRGGSPLYGYTF.